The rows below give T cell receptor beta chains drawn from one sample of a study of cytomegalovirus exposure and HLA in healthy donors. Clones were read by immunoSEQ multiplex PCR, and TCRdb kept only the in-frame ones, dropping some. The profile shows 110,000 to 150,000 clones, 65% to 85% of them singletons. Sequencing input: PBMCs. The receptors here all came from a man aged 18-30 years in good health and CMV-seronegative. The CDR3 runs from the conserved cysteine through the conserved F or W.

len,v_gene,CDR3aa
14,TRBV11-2,CASSLGALQETQYF
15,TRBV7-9,CASRPGHQSSYEQYF
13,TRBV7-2,CASSFYLGQPQHF
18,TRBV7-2,CASSSPTSGGGQADTQYF
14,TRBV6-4,CASSGGGANSPLHF
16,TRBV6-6,CASSYGIRDSRYEQYF
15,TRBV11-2,CASSPGGGWNTEAFF
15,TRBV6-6,CASSFGTGFNYGYTF
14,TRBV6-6,CASSLAGERDEQFF
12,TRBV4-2,CASSQGQAEQYF
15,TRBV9,CASSVMAGPNYGYTF
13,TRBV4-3,CASSPGLLQPQHF
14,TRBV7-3,CASAAGGADNEQFF
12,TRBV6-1,CASSPGGEKLFF
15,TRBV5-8,CASSLVAGGNSPLHF
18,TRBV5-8,CASSKWWGGKRDSYEQYF
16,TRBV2,CASWDSTGSHTYEQYF
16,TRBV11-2,CASSSRDRWGTDTQYF
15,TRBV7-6,CASSLWQGRSYEQYF
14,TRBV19,CASSLWGRNTEAFF
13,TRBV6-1,CASYNRGRNTIYF
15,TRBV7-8,CASSLVARGRYGYTF
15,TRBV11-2,CASSATQGTYEKLFF
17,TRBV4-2,CASSLGQAGAIQETQYF
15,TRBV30,CAWTALLRNTGELFF
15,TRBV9,CASSVAETGEIGYTF
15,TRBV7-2,CASSYTGGVNTEAFF
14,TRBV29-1,CSVEGDRDLNEQYF
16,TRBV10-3,CAISGTGTRTYNEQFF
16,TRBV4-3,CASSQEPGQGRETQYF
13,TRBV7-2,CASSPGWNTEAFF
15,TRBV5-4,CASSPSQANTGELFF
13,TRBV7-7,CASSLDRAGELFF
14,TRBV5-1,CASSFEGRGYEQYF
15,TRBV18,CASSEKTGNLNEQFF
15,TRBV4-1,CASSHSGTGRNTIYF
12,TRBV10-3,CAIAGNTGELFF
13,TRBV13,CASGRGGNTEAFF